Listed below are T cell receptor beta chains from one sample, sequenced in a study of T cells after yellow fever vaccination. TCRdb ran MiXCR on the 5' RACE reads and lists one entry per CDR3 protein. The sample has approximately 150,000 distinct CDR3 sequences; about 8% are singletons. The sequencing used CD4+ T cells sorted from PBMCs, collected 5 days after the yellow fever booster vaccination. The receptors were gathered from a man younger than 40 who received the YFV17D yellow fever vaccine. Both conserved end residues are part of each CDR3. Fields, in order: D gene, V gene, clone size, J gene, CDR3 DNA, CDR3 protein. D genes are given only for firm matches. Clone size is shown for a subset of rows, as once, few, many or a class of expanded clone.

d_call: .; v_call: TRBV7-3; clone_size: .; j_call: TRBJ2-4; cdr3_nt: TGTGCCATCAGTCCATACCCTAACCGACCCCTAGCCAAAAACATTCAGTACTTC; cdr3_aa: CAISPYPNRPLAKNIQYF
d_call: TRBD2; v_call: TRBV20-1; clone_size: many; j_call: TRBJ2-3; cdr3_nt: TGCAGTGCTTTATCGTATAGCGGGGGTCGCACAGATACGCAGTATTTT; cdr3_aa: CSALSYSGGRTDTQYF
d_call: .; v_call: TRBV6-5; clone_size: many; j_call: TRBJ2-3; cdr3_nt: TGTGCCAGCAGCCGCAGGCAAGTGGGAGTTCCCTCTACGCAGTATTTT; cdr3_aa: CASSRRQVGVPSTQYF
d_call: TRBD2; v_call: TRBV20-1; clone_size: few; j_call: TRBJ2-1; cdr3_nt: TGCAGTGCTCCCCGAGGGACTAAGGTCGATGAGCAGTTCTTC; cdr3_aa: CSAPRGTKVDEQFF
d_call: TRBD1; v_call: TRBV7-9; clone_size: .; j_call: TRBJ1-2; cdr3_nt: TGTGCCAGCAGCGCTGACAGGGCGGGCTATGGCTACACCTTC; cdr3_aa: CASSADRAGYGYTF
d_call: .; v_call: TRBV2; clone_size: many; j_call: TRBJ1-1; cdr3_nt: TGTGCCAGCAAGTCGCGACAGGAACTCCCCCAGCTTATGAACACTGAAGCTTTCTTT; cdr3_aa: CASKSRQELPQLMNTEAFF
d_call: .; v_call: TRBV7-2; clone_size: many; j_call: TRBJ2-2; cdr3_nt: TGTGCCAGCAGCTATTGGCGACTAGGGCGCGGCACCGGGGAGCTGTTTTTT; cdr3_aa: CASSYWRLGRGTGELFF
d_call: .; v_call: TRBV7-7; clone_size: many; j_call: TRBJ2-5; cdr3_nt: TGTGCTAGCAGCACGGACATACTAGGGACCCAGTACTTC; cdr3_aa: CASSTDILGTQYF
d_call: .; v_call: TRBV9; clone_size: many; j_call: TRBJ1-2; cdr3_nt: TGTGCCAGCAGCCCGCACTCTGATGGGGGCTACACCTTC; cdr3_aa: CASSPHSDGGYTF
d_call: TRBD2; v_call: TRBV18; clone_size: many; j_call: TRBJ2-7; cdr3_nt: TGTGCCAGCTCACCAGCGGGGGGACCCTACGAGCAGTACTTC; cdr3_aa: CASSPAGGPYEQYF
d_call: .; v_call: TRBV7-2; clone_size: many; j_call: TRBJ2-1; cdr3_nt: TGTGCCAGCAGCTTAGTTGGCTACAATGAGCAGTTCTTC; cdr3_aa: CASSLVGYNEQFF
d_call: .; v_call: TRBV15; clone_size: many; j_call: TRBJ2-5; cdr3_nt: TGTGCCACCAGCAGAGATAGGGGTGGGCAAGAGACCCAGTACTTC; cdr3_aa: CATSRDRGGQETQYF
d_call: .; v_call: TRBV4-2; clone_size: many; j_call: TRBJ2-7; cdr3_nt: TGTGCCAGCAGCTCAAGTCTCTCCTACGAGCAGTACTTC; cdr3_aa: CASSSSLSYEQYF
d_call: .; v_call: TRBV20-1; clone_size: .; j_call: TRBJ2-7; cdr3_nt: TGCAGTGCTGACCATCGGACAGGGAGGGGGCTAAGCTCCTACGAGCAGTACTTC; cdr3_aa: CSADHRTGRGLSSYEQYF
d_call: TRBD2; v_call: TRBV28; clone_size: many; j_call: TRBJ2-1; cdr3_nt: TGTGCCAGCAGTTTACTCCCTAGCGGGAGAAAAGATCAGTTCTTC; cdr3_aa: CASSLLPSGRKDQFF
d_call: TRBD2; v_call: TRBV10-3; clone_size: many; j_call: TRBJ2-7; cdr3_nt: TGTGCCACCGGACTTAAAGCGGGAGGAGTAGGCGAGCAGTACTTC; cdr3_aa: CATGLKAGGVGEQYF
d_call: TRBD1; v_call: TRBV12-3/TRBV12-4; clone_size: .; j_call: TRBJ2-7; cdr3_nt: TGTGCCAGCAGCACACAGGGGGCGGAGCAGTACTTC; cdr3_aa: CASSTQGAEQYF
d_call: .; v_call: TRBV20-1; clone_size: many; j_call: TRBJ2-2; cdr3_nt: TGCAGTGCCCCGGGCAGGGTGGGAACCGGGGAGCTGTTTTTT; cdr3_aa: CSAPGRVGTGELFF
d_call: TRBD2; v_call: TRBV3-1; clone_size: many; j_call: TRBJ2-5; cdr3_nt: TGTGCCAGCAGCCAACAAGTATCTAGCGGATATGCGGAGACCCAGTACTTC; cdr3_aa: CASSQQVSSGYAETQYF
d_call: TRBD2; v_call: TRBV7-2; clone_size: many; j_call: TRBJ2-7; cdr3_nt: TGTGCCAGCAGCCGAGGACTAGCGGACACCTACGAGCAGTACTTC; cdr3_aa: CASSRGLADTYEQYF
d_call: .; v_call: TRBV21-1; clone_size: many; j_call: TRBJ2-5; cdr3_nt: TGTGCCAGCAGCGAGACTAGCGGGAGGCCTTACCAAGAGACCCAGTACTTC; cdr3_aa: CASSETSGRPYQETQYF
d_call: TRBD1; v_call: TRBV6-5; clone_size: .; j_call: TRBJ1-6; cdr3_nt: TGTGCCAGCAGCTGGACAGGGGACAATTCACCCCTCCACTTT; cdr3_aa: CASSWTGDNSPLHF
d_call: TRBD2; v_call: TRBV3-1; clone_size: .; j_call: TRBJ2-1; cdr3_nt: TGTGCCAGCAGCCCCCACGGACTAGCGGGACTGAGCTCCTACAATGAGCAGTTCTTC; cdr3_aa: CASSPHGLAGLSSYNEQFF
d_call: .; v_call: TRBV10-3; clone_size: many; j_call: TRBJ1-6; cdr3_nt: TGTGCCATCCGGGACCTCACGTCACCCCTCCACTTT; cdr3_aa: CAIRDLTSPLHF
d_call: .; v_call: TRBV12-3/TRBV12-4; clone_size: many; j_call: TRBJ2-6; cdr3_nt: TGTGCCAGCAGGGCGGGACAGAGAGACGTCCTGACTTTC; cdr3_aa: CASRAGQRDVLTF
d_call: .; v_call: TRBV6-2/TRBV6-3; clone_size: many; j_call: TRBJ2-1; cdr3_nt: TGTGCCAGCAGTTCCAGAGGGCTAGCAGTGGGTTACAATGAGCAGTTCTTC; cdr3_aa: CASSSRGLAVGYNEQFF
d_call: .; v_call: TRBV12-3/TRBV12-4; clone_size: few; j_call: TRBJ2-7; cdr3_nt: TGTGCCAGCGGTGGAAGGGGCTCCGGAACCTACGAGCAGTACTTC; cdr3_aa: CASGGRGSGTYEQYF
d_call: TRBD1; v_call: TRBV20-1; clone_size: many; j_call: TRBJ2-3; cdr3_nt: TGCAGTGCTCTCACCCCGACAGGGATCACAGATACGCAGTATTTT; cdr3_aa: CSALTPTGITDTQYF
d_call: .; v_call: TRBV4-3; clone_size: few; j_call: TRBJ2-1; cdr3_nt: TGCGCCAGCAGCCAAGATTTCGGGTCGCCTAATGAGCAGTTCTTC; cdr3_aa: CASSQDFGSPNEQFF
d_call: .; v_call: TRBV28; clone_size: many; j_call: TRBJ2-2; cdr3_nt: TGTGCCAGCAAAGAAGGGTCGGGTCACACCGGGGAGCTGTTTTTT; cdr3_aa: CASKEGSGHTGELFF
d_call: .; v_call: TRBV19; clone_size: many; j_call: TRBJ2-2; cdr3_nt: TGTGCCAGTAGTATAAAGGGGGAGCTGTTTTTT; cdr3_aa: CASSIKGELFF
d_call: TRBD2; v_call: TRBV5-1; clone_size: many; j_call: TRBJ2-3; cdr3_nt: TGCGCCAGCAGCCAAGAGCGGGAGTTAGATACGCAGTATTTT; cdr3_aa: CASSQERELDTQYF
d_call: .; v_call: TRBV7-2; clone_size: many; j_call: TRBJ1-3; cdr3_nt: TGTGCCAGCAGCCCCCGACAGAGCTCTGGAAACACCATATATTTT; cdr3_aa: CASSPRQSSGNTIYF
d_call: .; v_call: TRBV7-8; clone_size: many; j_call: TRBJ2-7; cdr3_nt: TGTGCCAGCAGGCAGGGGGGCTACGAGCAGTACTTC; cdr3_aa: CASRQGGYEQYF
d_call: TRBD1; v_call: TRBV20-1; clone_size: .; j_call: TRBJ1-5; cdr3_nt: TGCAGTGCGGTAACAGGGGAACAGCCCCAGCATTTT; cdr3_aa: CSAVTGEQPQHF
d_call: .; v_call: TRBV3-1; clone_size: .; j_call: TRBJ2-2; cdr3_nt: TGTGCCAGCAGCCCGATTAGGGCAAACACCGGGGAGCTGTTTTTT; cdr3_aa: CASSPIRANTGELFF
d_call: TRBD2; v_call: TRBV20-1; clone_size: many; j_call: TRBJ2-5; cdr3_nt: TGCAGTGCTCGCCCTAGCGGGAGTGGGGAGACCCAGTACTTC; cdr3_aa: CSARPSGSGETQYF
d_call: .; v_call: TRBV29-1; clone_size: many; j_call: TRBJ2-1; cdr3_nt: TGCAGCGCGGTTGGGAGAAGTAATGAGCAGTTCTTC; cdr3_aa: CSAVGRSNEQFF
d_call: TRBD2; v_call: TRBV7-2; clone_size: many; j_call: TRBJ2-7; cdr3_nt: TGTGCCAGCAGCCCCCCGTCACTAGCGGCGTACTTC; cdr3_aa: CASSPPSLAAYF
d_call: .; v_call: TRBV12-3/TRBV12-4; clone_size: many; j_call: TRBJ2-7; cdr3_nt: TGTGCCAGCACCAAATTTACGGGAGACGAGCAGTACTTC; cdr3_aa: CASTKFTGDEQYF
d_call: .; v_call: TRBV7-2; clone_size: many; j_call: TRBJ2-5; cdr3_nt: TGTGCCAGCAGCTTTCTGGGAGTTCGGGAGACCCAGTACTTC; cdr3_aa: CASSFLGVRETQYF
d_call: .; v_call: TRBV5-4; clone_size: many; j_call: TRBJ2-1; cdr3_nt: TGTGCCAGCAGCTTGGCGGGGGCAGGTTACAATGAGCAGTTCTTC; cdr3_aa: CASSLAGAGYNEQFF
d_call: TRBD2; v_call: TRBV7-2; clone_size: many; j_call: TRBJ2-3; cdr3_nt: TGTGCCAGCAGCTCTGGACTAGCGGGACGAACGCAGTATTTT; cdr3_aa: CASSSGLAGRTQYF
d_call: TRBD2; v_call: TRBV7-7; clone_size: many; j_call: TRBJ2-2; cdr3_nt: TGTGCTAGCAGCTTAGAAGCGGGAGCGGGCACCGGGGAGCTGTTTTTT; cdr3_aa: CASSLEAGAGTGELFF
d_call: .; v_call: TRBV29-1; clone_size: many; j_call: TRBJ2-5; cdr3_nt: TGCAGCGCCATGATGGGCGGCGAGACCCAGTACTTC; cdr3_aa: CSAMMGGETQYF
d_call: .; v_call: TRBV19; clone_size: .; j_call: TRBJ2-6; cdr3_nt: TGTGCCAGCCGAGTAGCGGCCCCATCTGGGGCCAACGTCCTGACTTTC; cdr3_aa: CASRVAAPSGANVLTF